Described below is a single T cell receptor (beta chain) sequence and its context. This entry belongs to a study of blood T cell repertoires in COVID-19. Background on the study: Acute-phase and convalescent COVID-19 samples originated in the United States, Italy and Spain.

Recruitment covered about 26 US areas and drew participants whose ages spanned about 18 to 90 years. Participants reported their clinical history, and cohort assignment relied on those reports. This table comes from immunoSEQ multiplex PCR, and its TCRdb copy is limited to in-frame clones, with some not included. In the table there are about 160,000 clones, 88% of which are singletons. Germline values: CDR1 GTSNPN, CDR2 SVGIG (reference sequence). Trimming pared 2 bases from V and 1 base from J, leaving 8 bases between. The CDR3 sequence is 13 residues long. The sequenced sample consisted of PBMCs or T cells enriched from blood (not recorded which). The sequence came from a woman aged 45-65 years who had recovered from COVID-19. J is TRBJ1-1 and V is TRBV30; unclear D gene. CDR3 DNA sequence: TGTGCCTGGAGTTCGTGGGCGAACACTGAAGCTTTCTTT. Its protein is CAWSSWANTEAFF.